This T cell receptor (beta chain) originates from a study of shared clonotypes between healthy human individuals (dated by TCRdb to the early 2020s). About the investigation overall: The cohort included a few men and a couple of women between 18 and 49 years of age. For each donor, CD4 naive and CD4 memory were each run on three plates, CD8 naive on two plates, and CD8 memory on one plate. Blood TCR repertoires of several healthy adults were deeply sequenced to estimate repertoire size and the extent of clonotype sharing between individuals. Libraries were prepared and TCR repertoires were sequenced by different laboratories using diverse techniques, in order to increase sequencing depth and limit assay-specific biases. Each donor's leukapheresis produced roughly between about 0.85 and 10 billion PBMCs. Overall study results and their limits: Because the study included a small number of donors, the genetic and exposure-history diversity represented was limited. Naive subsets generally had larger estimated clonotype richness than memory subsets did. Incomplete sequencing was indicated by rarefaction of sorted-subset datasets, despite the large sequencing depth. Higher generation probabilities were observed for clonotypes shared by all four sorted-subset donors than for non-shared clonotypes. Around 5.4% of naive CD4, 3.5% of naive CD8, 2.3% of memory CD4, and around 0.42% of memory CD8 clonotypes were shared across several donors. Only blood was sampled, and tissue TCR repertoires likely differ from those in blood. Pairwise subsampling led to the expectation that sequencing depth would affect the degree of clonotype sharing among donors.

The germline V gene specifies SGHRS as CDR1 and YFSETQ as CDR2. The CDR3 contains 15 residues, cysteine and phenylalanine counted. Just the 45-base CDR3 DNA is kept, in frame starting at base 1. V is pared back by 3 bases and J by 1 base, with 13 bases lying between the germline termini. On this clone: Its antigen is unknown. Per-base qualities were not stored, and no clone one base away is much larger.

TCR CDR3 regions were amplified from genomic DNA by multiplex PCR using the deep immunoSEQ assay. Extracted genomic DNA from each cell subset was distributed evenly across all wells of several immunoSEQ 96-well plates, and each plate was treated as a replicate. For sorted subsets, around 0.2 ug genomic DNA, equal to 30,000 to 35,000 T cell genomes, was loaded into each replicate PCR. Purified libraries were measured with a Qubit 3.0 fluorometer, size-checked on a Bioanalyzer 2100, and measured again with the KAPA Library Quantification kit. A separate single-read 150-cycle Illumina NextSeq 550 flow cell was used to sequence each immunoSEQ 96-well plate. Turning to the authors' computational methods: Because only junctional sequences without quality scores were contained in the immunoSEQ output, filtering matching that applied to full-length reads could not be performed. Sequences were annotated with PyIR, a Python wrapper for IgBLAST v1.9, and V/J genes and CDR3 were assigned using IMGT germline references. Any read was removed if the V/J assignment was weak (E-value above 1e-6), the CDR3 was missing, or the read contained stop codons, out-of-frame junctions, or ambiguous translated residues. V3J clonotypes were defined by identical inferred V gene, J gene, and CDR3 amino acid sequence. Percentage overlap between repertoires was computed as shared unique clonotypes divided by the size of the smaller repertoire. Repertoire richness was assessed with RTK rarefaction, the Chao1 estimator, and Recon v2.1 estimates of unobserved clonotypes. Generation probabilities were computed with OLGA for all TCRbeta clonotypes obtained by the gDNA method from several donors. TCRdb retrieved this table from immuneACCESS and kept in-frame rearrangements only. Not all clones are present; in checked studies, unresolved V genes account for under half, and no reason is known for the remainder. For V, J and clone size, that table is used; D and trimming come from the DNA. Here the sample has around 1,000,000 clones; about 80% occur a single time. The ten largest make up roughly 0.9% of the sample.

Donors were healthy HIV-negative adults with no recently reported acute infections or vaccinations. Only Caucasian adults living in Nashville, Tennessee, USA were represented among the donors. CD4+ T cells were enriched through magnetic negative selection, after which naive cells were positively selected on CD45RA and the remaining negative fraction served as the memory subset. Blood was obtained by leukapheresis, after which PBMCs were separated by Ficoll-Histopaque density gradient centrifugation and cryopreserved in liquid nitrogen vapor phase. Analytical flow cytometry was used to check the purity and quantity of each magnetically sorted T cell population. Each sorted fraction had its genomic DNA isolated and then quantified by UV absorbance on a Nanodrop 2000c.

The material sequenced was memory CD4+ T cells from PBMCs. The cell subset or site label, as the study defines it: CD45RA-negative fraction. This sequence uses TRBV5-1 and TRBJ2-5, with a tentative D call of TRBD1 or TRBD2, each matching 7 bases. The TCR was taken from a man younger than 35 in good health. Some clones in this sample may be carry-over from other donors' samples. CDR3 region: CASSSQGGAQETQYF. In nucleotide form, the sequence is TGCGCCAGCAGCTCTCAGGGGGGGGCCCAAGAGACCCAGTACTTC.